The 2 T cell receptor beta chains in this list originate from one sample, sequenced in a study of cytomegalovirus exposure and HLA in healthy donors. 60 Vbeta and 13 Jbeta primers were used in PCR. Data came from immunoSEQ multiplex PCR; TCRdb stores just in-frame clones and leaves some out. Of about 120,000 clones in the sample, more than 75% were seen once. The sequenced sample consisted of PBMCs. All receptors derive from a man aged 25 to 40 in good health and CMV-seropositive.

The rearrangement uses TRBV28 and TRBJ2-2, with 14 positions matching TRBD2. Germline V gives CDR1 MDHEN, CDR2 SYDVKM. Losses at the gene ends were 5 bases for V and 2 bases for J; bases not matched to a gene: 7. The CDR3 sequence is 18 residues long. The CDR3 DNA is TGTGCCAGCAGTCAGGGACTAGCGGGAGAAAGCAACACCGGGGAGCTGTTTTTT. Residues: CASSQGLAGESNTGELFF.

This chain links TRBV25-1 with TRBJ1-3; 9 positions match TRBD1. The germline V gene encodes CDR1 MGHDK and CDR2 SYGVNS. The CDR3 loop spans 15 amino acids. Trimming took 7 bases from V and 4 from J; bases not matched to a gene: 8. CDR3 DNA: TGTGCCAGCACGAACGACAGGGGGTCGGGAAACACCATATATTTT. This sequence encodes CASTNDRGSGNTIYF. Full variable domain (outside the CDR3, taken from reference TRBV25-1 and TRBJ1-3): EADIYQTPRYLVIGTGKKITLECSQTMGHDKMYWYQQDPGMELHLIHYSYGVNSTEKGDLSSESTVSRIRTEHFPLTLESARPSHTSQYLCASTNDRGSGNTIYFGEGSWLTVV.